Detailed here is one T cell receptor beta chain. Its antigen remains unidentified. The data were obtained in a study of cytomegalovirus exposure and HLA in healthy donors. The overall study: Of all 370 or so donors who were genotyped, 80% to 85% belonged to the Caucasian-associated ancestry cluster.

General study results and limits: A previous analysis found most TCR beta V segments productive roughly 87% or roughly 30% of the time.

PCR primers comprised 60 Vbeta and 13 Jbeta primers. This table comes from immunoSEQ multiplex PCR, and its TCRdb copy is limited to in-frame clones, with some not included. The sample records 110,000 to 150,000 clones, roughly 82% being singletons. Sample: PBMCs. The sequence derives from a man aged 25 to 40 in good health and CMV-seronegative.

The CDR3 reads CAWSVLGSGRRELFF. CDR3 nucleotide sequence: TGTGCCTGGAGTGTACTCGGGTCTGGTAGGAGGGAGCTGTTTTTT. The V and J genes are TRBV30 and TRBJ2-2; no firm D call. Germline V CDR1 and CDR2: GTSNPN, SVGIG (reference sequence). V shed 0 bases and J shed 9 bases, with 17 bases lying between them. The CDR3 spans 15 residues.